Detailed here is one TCR beta chain. This entry comes from a study of blood T cell repertoires in COVID-19. About the research overall: The analysed material was cDNA or gDNA that came from T cells, B-cell-depleted T cells, or PBMCs.

CDR3 size: 12 residues. The germline V and J ends were trimmed by 5 bases and 11 bases, with 13 bases remaining between them. CDR1 and CDR2 (germline): LNHDA, SQIVND (reference sequence). In the original analysis: Amplification of reference gene primers was used by the study to estimate nucleated cell counts. Clones were read by immunoSEQ multiplex PCR, and TCRdb kept only the in-frame ones, dropping some. Clonal size and the V and J genes are those of that table, whereas D and trimming came from the DNA. Among 200,000 to 250,000 clones listed, 85% to 90% were seen once. Residents of under 25 US areas, aged about 18 to 89 years, made up the participants. Participants' reported clinical history set cohort assignment.

The sequenced material came from PBMCs or T cells enriched from blood (not recorded which). The sequence was obtained from a woman between 18 and 30 years old in a cohort exposed to, infected with or recovered from COVID-19 (not recorded which). This rearrangement joins TRBV19 to TRBJ1-5; a weak D match, TRBD1 (6 bases). The CDR3 DNA sequence: TGTGCCAGTAGTCCAGGGGCCGGTGCCCAGCATTTT. This gives the protein CASSPGAGAQHF.